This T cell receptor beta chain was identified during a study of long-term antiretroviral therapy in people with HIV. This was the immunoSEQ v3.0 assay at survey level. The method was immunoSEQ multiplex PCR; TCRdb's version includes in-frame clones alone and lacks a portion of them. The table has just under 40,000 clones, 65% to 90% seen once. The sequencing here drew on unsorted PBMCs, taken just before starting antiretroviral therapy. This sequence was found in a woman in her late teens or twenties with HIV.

CDR3 coding DNA: TGTGCCAGCAGCTCCCAGACAGGGGGCCAAGAGACCCAGTACTTC. Encoded protein: CASSSQTGGQETQYF. V and J are TRBV7-6 and TRBJ2-5; 9 bases align to TRBD1. CDR3 length: 15 residues. CDR1 and CDR2 from the germline V gene are SGHVS and FNYEAQ. J was trimmed by 1 base and V by 4 bases; bases with no gene match: 4.